The clone carrying this T cell receptor beta chain has just one count. Antigen unknown. The PCR made use of 60 Vbeta and 13 Jbeta primers. TCRdb's copy holds only in-frame clones and misses some; the assay was immunoSEQ multiplex PCR. The profile shows roughly 120,000 clones, about 73% of them singletons. The CDR3 has 17 residues. Germline V gene sequence: CDR1 MDHEN, CDR2 SYDVKM. Trimming removed 2 bases at V and 5 bases at J, with 20 bases between. The data derive from a study of cytomegalovirus exposure and HLA in healthy donors. Study-level points and caveats: In a later analysis, V- and J-gene trimming of beta chains associated with a DCLRE1C missense variant, replicated independently. Common viral pathogens seemed to be connected with several of the most significant clusters, according to a later analysis. Sequence variants that were highly shared formed a cluster that was likely a sequencing artifact.

The sequenced material came from PBMCs. The TCR sequence derives from a woman between 45 and 65 years old in good health and CMV-seropositive. The chain has TRBV28 and TRBJ2-3, with D perhaps matching TRBD1 (6 bases). CDR3: CASSLGQGKFSGDTQYF. The CDR3 DNA is TGTGCCAGCAGTTTAGGGCAGGGGAAGTTCTCGGGAGATACGCAGTATTTT.